This T cell receptor (beta chain) was recovered during a study of vaccination effects on CD4 cells after COVID-19. As for the study in general: Participants were vaccinated with two doses of either the BNT162b2 or mRNA-1273 vaccine. General observations from the study: The study found marked clonal contraction of infection- and vaccine-induced clones late after vaccination.

The germline CDR1 and CDR2 sequences are LNHDA and SQIVND (reference sequence). There are 15 residues in the CDR3. The V and J ends lost 7 bases and 6 bases, in that order; junction bases with no gene match: 10. Following culture for approximately ten days, CD4+ T cells were isolated. On both days 3 and 7, half of the culture medium was replaced with IL-2 medium. TCRdb's copy holds only in-frame clones and misses some; the assay was immunoSEQ multiplex PCR. The data contain around 50,000 clones, 67% of them singletons. As for this clone: The antigen remains unidentified.

The source was CD4+ T cells from PBMCs cultured without peptide, collected before COVID-19 vaccination. This TCR derives from a human donor who received a COVID-19 vaccine. The chain is built from TRBV19 and TRBJ1-2; 11 nucleotides match TRBD1. DNA for the CDR3: TGTGCCAGTAATGGCGGGACAGGGGGGGAAGATGGCTACACCTTC. It translates to CASNGGTGGEDGYTF.